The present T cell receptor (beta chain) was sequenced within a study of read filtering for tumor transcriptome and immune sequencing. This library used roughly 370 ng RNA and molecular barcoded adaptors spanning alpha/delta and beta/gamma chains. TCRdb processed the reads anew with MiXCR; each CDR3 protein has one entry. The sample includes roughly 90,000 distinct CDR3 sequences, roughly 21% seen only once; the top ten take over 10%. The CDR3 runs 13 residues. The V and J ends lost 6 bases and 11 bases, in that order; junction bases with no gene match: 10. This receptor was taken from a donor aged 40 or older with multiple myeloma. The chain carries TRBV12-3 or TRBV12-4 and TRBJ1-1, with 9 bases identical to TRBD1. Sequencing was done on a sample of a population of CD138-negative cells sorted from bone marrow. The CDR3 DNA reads TGTGCCAGCAGCCCTGCAGCTGGGACAGGGGCTTTCTTT. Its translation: CASSPAAGTGAFF.